These 10 T cell receptor beta chains originate from one sample sequenced in a study of blood T cell repertoires in COVID-19. TCRdb's copy holds only in-frame clones and misses some; the assay was immunoSEQ multiplex PCR. The data hold around 50,000 clones, with 82% observed a single time. Sequencing input: peripheral blood. These receptors were collected from a woman aged 60-70 years with acute or convalescent COVID-19.

V usage is TRBV27 and J usage is TRBJ1-2; tentatively, D is TRBD1 (5 bases). The V end lost 5 bases, the J end lost 4 bases, and 17 bases lay between the germline ends. In germline, CDR1 is MNHEY, CDR2 SMNVEV (reference sequence). The length of the CDR3 is 15 residues. In DNA, the CDR3 is TGTGCCAGCAGTCTCCGCGGGGGGGAGGGCTATGGCTACACCTTC. Translation gives CASSLRGGEGYGYTF.

This chain joins TRBV18 and TRBJ2-7; 7 bases are shared with TRBD1. The germline CDR1 and CDR2 sequences are KGHSH and LQKENI. CDR3 length equals 14 residues. V lost 3 bases and J lost 0; bases outside the gene matches: 2. CDR3 in amino acids: CASSPDRDSYEQYF. The DNA of the CDR3 is TGTGCCAGCTCACCTGACAGGGACTCCTACGAGCAGTACTTC.

The chain recombines TRBV5-1 with TRBJ1-2; no clear D gene. The CDR3 is made up of 13 amino acids. Germline loops: CDR1 SGHRS, CDR2 YFSETQ. V was trimmed by 0 bases and J by 1 base, leaving 4 bases between them. CDR3 sequence (DNA): TGCGCCAGCAGCTTGGCAGATAACTATGGCTACACCTTC. It codes for CASSLADNYGYTF. The full variable domain, with the rest looked up from reference TRBV5-1 and TRBJ1-2, is KAGVTQTPRYLIKTRGQQVTLSCSPISGHRSVSWYQQTPGQGLQFLFEYFSETQRNKGNFPGRFSGRQFSNSRSEMNVSTLELGDSALYLCASSLADNYGYTFGSGTRLTVV.

This sequence joins TRBV9 and TRBJ1-1; D gene ambiguous. V lost 0 bases to trimming and J lost 5 bases, with 11 bases between them. The V gene's germline CDR1 is SGDLS and CDR2 YYNGEE. There are 14 residues in the CDR3. Here the CDR3 reads CASSVEGGGTEAFF. DNA for the CDR3: TGTGCCAGCAGCGTAGAAGGAGGTGGTACTGAAGCTTTCTTT.

This rearrangement joins TRBV29-1 to TRBJ1-2; 8 positions match TRBD1. This CDR3 has 15 amino acids. Losses at the gene ends were 4 bases for V and 2 bases for J; bases not matched to a gene: 9. Germline assignment: CDR1 SQVTM and CDR2 ANQGSEA. Here the CDR3 reads CSVVQDRAPNYGYTF. The CDR3 DNA sequence: TGCAGCGTTGTTCAGGACAGGGCCCCCAACTATGGCTACACCTTC.

V is TRBV5-4 and J is TRBJ1-1; 8 nucleotides agree with TRBD1. Germline-derived CDR1 and CDR2 are SGHNT and YYREEE (reference sequence). The junction had 8 bases not matched to a gene; V was cut back by 2 bases and J by 11 bases. This CDR3 spans 13 amino acids. CDR3 sequence: CASSFFSTGEAFF. For the CDR3, the DNA is TGTGCCAGCAGCTTTTTCTCGACAGGGGAGGCTTTCTTT.

The chain uses TRBV30 and TRBJ1-2; 11 nucleotides match TRBD1. Germline loops: CDR1 GTSNPN, CDR2 SVGIG (reference sequence). The CDR3 covers 15 residues. Losses at the gene ends were 0 bases for V and 4 bases for J; bases not matched to a gene: 4. The CDR3 sequence: CAWSVGQGASYGYTF. CDR3 nucleotides: TGTGCCTGGAGTGTAGGACAGGGGGCCAGCTATGGCTACACCTTC.

The genes are TRBV11-2 and TRBJ1-4; a possible D gene is TRBD1 (6 bases). This CDR3 comprises 15 residues. Germline V gene data show CDR1 as SGHAT and CDR2 as FQNNGV. V lost 5 bases to trimming and J lost 3 bases, with 13 bases between them. The CDR3 here is CASSHLRGANEKLFF. Here the CDR3 DNA reads TGTGCCAGCAGCCACCTCAGGGGTGCTAATGAAAAACTGTTTTTT.

The rearrangement links TRBV5-1 to TRBJ1-2; TRBD1 might be the D (6 bases). V lost 0 bases and J 2 bases, leaving 29 bases between the germline ends. This CDR3 region has 21 residues. Germline-derived CDR1 and CDR2 are SGHRS and YFSETQ. The CDR3 region is CASSLDTLHLRGAYPNYGYTF. CDR3 sequence (DNA): TGCGCCAGCAGCTTGGATACGCTACACCTACGGGGGGCCTACCCCAACTATGGCTACACCTTC.

The rearrangement uses TRBV2 and TRBJ1-2; 7 positions match TRBD1. V gave up 3 bases and J gave up 5 bases; unmatched junction bases: 6. The CDR3 spans 14 residues. From germline, CDR1 is SNHLY and CDR2 FYNNEI. The CDR3 region is CASSDTGAGYGYTF. The CDR3 coding sequence is TGTGCCAGCAGTGATACAGGGGCAGGGTATGGCTACACCTTC.